Listed below are T cell receptor beta chains from one sample, sequenced in a study of vaccination and CD4 T cells after COVID-19. TCRdb passed the PCR reads through MiXCR, listing each CDR3 protein once. This sample has approximately 15,000 distinct CDR3 sequences, with 53% found just once. Their antigens remain unidentified. Sequencing was performed on CD4+ T cells from blood, cultured in vitro. These receptors came from a human donor who had recovered from COVID-19. CDR3s leave out the opening cysteine and the closing phenylalanine or tryptophan. A D gene is named only where the DNA matches it firmly. Not every row has a clone size; where given, it reads once, few, many or a size class.

V	D	size	CDR3
TRBV2	TRBD2	-	ASSLSGGPGGEQY
TRBV19	TRBD1	few	ASAPGGNTEAF
TRBV11-1	-	medium-sized	ASSLGWTASPLH
TRBV27	TRBD2	-	ARLGLAGDETQY
TRBV10-1	TRBD2	-	ASSDREGPTDTQY
TRBV12-5	-	-	ASGDTIGINGYT
TRBV18	-	-	ASSPTSTDTQY
TRBV28	-	few	ASVGRDTQY
TRBV20-1	-	-	RGVSGTEAF
TRBV24-1	-	-	ATSARGAHGYT
TRBV20-1	-	-	SARMVQGQLANYGYT
TRBV10-3	-	few	AISESQAPQH
TRBV7-9	-	-	ASSRSVGSRNEQF
TRBV18	TRBD1	-	ASSAGQAYEQY
TRBV20-1	TRBD2	once	SASKVGLAGGYNEQF
TRBV6-1	-	-	ASSSGAAGTQY
TRBV7-2	TRBD2	-	ASSPPGGLAGAEQY
TRBV6-5	-	-	ASSYSKQGETQY
TRBV6-1	TRBD1	-	ASSEAHPETGGEGETQY
TRBV4-2	TRBD2	-	ASSQEVGTSYTGELF
TRBV14	-	-	ASSPWGVRGNEQF
TRBV19	TRBD2	-	ASTETSGGRYEQY
TRBV10-3	-	-	AISERLGHYGYT
TRBV9	-	-	ASSASGFRETQY
TRBV7-9	-	-	ASSPTPTYEQY
TRBV5-1	TRBD1	-	ASSLPQGAVDTQY
TRBV20-1	-	-	SATVGGKSNTEAF
TRBV4-3	-	-	ASSLLPAGTNTDTQY
TRBV6-2/TRBV6-3	TRBD2	-	ASSFTSGSTDTQY
TRBV2	TRBD2	-	ASSAGTSGEAYEQY
TRBV6-1	TRBD1	few	ASRLIGDRQETQY
TRBV11-2	-	-	ASSLGAQPGTAKNIQY
TRBV10-3	TRBD2	-	AISEYLAGGLGEQF
TRBV27	TRBD2	-	ASRPAGGAYNEQF
TRBV6-1	-	few	ASRKPDGPIYGYT
TRBV7-9	-	-	ASSLARAMNTEAF
TRBV7-8	-	-	ASSLQLYEQY
TRBV6-5	TRBD2	few	ASSYSGGPTYEQY
TRBV5-8	-	-	ASSPRGQPPEKLF